The clone carrying this TCR beta chain was seen ten or more times. The entry originates in a study of T-cell memory formation after mild COVID-19. Each CDR3 protein gets one entry after TCRdb re-called the 5' RACE reads with MiXCR. Of about 200,000 distinct CDR3 sequences listed, over 7.5% were seen once; the top ten hold roughly 4%. Germline V CDR1 and CDR2: MDHEN, SYDVKM. Trimming removed 5 bases at V and 6 bases at J, with 15 bases between. The CDR3 is made up of 14 amino acids. The material sequenced was PBMCs or a T cell subset sorted from them (not recorded which). J is TRBJ2-3 and V is TRBV28; D possibly matches TRBD1 or TRBD2 (5 bases each). This clonotype was obtained from a man in his late teens or twenties who had mild COVID-19 (a few samples of this study predate the infection). Cell type and time point are not known. In DNA form, the CDR3 reads TGTGCCAGCAGTATCGGGGCAACGGGGGATACGCAGTATTTT. This codes for CASSIGATGDTQYF. Drawing the rest from reference TRBV28 and TRBJ2-3, the complete variable domain is DVKVTQSSRYLVKRTGEKVFLECVQDMDHENMFWYRQDPGLGLRLIYFSYDVKMKEKGDIPEGYSVSREKKERFSLILESASTNQTSMYLCASSIGATGDTQYFGPGTRLTVL.